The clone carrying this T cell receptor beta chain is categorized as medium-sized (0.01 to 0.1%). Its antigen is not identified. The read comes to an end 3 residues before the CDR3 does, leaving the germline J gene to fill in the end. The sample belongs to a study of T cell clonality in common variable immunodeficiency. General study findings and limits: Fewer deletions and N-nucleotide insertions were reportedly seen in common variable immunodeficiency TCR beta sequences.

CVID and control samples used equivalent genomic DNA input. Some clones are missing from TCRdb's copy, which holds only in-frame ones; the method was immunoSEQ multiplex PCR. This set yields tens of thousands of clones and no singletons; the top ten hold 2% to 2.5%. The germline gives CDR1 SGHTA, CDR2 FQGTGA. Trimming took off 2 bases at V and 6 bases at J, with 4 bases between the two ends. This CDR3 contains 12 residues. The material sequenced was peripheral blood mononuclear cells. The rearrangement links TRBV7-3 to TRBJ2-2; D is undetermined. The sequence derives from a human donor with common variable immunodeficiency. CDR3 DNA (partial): TGTGCCAGCAGCTTATATTCCGGGGAG. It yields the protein CASSLYSGE. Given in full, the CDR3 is CASSLYSGELFF.